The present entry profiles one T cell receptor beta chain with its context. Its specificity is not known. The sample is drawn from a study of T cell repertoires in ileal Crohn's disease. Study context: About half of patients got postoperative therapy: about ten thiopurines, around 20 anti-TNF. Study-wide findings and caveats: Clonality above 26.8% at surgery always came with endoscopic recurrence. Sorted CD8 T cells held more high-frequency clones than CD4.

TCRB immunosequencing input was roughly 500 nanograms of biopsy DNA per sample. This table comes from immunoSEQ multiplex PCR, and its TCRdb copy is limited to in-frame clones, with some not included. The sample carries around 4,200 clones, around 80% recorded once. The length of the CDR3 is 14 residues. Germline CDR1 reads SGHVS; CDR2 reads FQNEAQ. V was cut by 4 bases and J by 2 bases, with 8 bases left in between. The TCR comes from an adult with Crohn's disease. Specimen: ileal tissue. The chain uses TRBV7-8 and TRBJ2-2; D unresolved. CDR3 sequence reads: CASSSDLNTGELFF. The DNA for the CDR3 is TGTGCCAGCAGCTCCGACTTAAACACCGGGGAGCTGTTTTTT.